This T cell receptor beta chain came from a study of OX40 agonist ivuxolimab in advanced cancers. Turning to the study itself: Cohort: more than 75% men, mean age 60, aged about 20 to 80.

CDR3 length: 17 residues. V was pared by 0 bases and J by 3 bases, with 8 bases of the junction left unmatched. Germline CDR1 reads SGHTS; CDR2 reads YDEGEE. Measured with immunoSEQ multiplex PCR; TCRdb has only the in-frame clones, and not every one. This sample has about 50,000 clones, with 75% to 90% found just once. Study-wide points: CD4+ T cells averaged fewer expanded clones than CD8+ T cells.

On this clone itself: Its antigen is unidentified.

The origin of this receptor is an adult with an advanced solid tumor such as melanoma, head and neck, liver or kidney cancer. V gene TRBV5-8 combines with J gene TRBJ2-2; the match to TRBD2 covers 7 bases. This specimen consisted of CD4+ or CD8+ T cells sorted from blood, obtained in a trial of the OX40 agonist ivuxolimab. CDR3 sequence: CASSLGTGGGHTGELFF. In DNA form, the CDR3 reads TGTGCCAGCAGCTTGGGCACGGGAGGTGGGCACACCGGGGAGCTGTTTTTT.